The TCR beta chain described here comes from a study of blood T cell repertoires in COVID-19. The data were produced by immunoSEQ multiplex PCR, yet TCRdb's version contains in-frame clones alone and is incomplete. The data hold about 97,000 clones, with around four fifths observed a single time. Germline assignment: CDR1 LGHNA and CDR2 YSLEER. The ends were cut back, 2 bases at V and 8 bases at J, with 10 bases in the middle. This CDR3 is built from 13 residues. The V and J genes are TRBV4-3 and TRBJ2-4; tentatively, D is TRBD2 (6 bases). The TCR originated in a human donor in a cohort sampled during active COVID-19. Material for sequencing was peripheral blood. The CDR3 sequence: CASSQLEGDIQYF. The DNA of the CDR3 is TGCGCCAGCAGCCAATTGGAGGGTGACATTCAGTACTTC.